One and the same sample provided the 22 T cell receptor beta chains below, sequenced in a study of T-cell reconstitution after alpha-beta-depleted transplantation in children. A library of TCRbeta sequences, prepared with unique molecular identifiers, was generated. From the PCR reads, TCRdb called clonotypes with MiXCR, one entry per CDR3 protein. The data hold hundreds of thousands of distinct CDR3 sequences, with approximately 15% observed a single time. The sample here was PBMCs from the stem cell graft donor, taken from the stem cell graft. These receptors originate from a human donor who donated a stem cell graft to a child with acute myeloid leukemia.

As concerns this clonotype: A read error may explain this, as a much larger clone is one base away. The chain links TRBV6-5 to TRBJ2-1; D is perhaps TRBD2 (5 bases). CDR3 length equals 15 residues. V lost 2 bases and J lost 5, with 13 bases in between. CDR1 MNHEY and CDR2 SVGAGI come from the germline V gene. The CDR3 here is CASSYVRLRHNEQFF. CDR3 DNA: TGTGCCAGCAGTTACGTACGACTAAGGCACAATGAGCAGTTCTTC.

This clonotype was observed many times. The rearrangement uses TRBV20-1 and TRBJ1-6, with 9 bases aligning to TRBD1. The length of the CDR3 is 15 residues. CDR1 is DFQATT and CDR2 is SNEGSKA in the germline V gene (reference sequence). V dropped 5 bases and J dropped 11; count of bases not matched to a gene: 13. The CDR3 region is CSAPSRDREPAPLHF. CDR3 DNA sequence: TGCAGTGCTCCGTCCCGGGACAGGGAACCGGCACCCCTCCACTTT.

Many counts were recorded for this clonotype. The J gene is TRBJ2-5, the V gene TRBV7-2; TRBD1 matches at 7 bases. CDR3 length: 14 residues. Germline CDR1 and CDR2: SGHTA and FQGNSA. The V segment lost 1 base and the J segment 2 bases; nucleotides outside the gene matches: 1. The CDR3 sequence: CASSLGGQQETQYF. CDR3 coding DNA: TGTGCCAGCAGCTTAGGGGGACAGCAAGAGACCCAGTACTTC.

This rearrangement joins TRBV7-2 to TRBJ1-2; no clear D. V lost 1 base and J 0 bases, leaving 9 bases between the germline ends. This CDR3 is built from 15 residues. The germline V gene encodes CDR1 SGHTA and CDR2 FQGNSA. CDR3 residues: CASSLGFLANYGYTF. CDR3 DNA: TGTGCCAGCAGCTTAGGTTTCCTTGCTAACTATGGCTACACCTTC. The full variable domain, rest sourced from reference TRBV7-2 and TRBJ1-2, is GAGVSQSPSNKVTEKGKDVELRCDPISGHTALYWYRQSLGQGLEFLIYFQGNSAPDKSGLPSDRFSAERTGGSVSTLTIQRTQQEDSAVYLCASSLGFLANYGYTFGSGTRLTVV.

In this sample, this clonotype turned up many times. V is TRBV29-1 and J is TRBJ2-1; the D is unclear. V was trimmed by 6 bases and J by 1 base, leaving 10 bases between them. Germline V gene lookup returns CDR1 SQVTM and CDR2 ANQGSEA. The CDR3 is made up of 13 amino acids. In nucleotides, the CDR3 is TGCAGCGTCCACCGGGTATCCTACAATGAGCAGTTCTTC. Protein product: CSVHRVSYNEQFF.

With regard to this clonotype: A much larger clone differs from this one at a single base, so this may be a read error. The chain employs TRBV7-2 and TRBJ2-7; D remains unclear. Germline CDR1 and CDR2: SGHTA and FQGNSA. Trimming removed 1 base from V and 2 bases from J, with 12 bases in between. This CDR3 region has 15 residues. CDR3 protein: CASSLGSGCPYEQYF. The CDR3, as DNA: TGTGCCAGCAGCTTAGGGTCGGGTTGTCCCTACGAGCAGTACTTC.

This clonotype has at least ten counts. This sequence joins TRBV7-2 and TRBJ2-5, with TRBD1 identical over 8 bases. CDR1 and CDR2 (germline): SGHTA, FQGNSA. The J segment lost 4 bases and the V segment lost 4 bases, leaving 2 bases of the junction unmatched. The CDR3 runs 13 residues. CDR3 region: CASSWTGSETQYF. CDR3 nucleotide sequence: TGTGCCAGCAGCTGGACAGGGTCAGAGACCCAGTACTTC.

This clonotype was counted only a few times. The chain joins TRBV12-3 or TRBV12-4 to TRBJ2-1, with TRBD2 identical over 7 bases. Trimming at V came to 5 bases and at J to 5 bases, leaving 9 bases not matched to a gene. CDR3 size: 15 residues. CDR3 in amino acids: CASSPRSGVNNEQFF. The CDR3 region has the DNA TGTGCCAGCAGTCCGAGGAGCGGGGTCAACAATGAGCAGTTCTTC.

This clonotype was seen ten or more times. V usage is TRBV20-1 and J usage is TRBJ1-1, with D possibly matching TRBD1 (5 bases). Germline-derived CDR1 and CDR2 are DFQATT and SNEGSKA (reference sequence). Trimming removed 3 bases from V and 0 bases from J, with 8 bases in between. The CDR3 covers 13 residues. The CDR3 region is CSASEGMNTEAFF. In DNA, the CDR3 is TGCAGTGCTAGTGAGGGGATGAACACTGAAGCTTTCTTT.

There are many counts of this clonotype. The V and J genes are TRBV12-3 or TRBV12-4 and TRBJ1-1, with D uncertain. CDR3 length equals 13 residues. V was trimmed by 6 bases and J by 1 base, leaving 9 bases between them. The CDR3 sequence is CASSTYRNTEAFF. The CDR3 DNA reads TGTGCCAGCAGCACATACAGGAACACTGAAGCTTTCTTT.

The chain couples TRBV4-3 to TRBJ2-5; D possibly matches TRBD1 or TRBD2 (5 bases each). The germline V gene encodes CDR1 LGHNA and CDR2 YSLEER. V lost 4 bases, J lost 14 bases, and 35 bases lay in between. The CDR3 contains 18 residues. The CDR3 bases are TGCGCCAGCAGCCTCGCACCGGGCCCCATGAAAACGGGGCCCCAACTTTACTTC. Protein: CASSLAPGPMKTGPQLYF.

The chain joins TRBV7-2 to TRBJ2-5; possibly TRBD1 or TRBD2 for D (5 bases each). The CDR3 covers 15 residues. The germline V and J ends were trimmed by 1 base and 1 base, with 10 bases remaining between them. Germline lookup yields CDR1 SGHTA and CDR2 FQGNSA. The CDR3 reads CASSLGGISQETQYF. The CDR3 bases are TGTGCCAGCAGCTTAGGGGGGATCTCCCAAGAGACCCAGTACTTC.

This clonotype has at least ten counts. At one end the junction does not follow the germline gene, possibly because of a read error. CDR3 DNA sequence: TGCAGCGTTTCACGACAGGGGAACCCTGAAGCTTTCTTT. Its protein product is CSVSRQGNPEAFF. This chain joins TRBV29-1 and TRBJ1-1; 8 bases align to TRBD1. The germline CDR1 and CDR2 sequences are SQVTM and ANQGSEA. The CDR3 length is 13 residues. Filled out from reference TRBV29-1 and TRBJ1-1, the complete variable domain reads SAVISQKPSRDICQRGTSLTIQCQVDSQVTMMFWYRQQPGQSLTLIATANQGSEATYESGFVIDKFPISRPNLTFSTLTVSNMSPEDSSIYLCSVSRQGNPEAFFGQGTRLTVV.

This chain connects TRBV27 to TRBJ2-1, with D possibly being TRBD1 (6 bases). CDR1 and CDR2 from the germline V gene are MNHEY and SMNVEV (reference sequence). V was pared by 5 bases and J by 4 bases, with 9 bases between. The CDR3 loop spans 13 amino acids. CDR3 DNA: TGTGCCAGCAGTGGACAGTTTTACAATGAGCAGTTCTTC. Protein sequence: CASSGQFYNEQFF.

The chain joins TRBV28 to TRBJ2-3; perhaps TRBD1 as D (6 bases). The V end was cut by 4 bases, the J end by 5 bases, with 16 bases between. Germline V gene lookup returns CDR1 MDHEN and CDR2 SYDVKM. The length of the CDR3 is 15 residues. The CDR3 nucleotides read TGTGCCAGCAGTTCAGCCGACAGGATTAGAGATACGCAGTATTTT. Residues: CASSSADRIRDTQYF.

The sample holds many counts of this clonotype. In DNA form, the CDR3 reads TGCAGTGCTAGAGATGGGCTCGGGTCTTCCTACGAGCAGTACGTC. It translates to CSARDGLGSSYEQYV. The chain employs TRBV20-1 and TRBJ2-7; D is ambiguous. The CDR3 sequence is 15 residues long. The germline V and J ends were trimmed by 0 bases and 1 base, with 13 bases remaining between them. Germline lookup yields CDR1 DFQATT and CDR2 SNEGSKA (reference sequence).

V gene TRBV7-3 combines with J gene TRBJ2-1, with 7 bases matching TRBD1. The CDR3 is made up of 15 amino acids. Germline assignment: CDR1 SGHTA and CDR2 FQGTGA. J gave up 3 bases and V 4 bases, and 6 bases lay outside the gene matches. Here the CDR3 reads CASSSDRAGYNEQFF. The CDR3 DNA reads TGTGCCAGCAGCTCCGACAGGGCGGGCTACAATGAGCAGTTCTTC.

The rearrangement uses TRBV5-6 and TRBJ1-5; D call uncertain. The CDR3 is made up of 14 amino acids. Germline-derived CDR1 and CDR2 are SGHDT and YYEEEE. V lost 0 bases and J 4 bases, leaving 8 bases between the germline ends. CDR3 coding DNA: TGTGCCAGCAGCTTGGAGGGTAAAAATCAGCCCCAGCATTTT. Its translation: CASSLEGKNQPQHF.

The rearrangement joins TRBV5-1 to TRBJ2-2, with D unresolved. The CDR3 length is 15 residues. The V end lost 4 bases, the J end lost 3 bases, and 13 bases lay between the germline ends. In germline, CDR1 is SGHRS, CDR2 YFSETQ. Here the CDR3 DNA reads TGCGCCAGCAGCGGGAATCCGGGTTACACCGGGGAGCTGTTTTTT. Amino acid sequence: CASSGNPGYTGELFF.

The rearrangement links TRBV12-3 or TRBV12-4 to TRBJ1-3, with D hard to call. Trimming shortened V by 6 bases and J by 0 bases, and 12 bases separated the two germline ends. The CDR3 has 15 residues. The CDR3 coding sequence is TGTGCCAGCAGCCAAGGGTTCCCCTCTGGAAACACCATATATTTT. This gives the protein CASSQGFPSGNTIYF.

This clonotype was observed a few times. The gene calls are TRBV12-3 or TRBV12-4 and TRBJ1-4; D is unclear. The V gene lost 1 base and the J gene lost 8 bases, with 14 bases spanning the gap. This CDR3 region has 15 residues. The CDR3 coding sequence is TGTGCCAGCAGTTTAGGAGGGAAAGGAGGCGAAAAACTGTTTTTT. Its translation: CASSLGGKGGEKLFF.

CDR3 sequence (DNA): TGCGCCAGCAGCTCTAACGGGGGCAATCCAGAGACCCAGTACTTC. It translates to CASSSNGGNPETQYF. The chain employs TRBV5-1 and TRBJ2-5; the D gene could be TRBD1 or TRBD2 (6 bases each). V was pared by 3 bases and J by 4 bases, with 16 bases between. CDR3 size: 15 residues. Germline lookup yields CDR1 SGHRS and CDR2 YFSETQ.